This TCR beta chain was recorded in a study of blood T cell repertoires in COVID-19. The CDR3 is made up of 15 amino acids. The ends lost 1 base at V and 4 bases at J; junction bases unmatched: 4. Germline V gene data show CDR1 as SGHTS and CDR2 as YDEGEE. Measured with immunoSEQ multiplex PCR; TCRdb has only the in-frame clones, and not every one. This sample yields approximately 430,000 clones, of which roughly 85% are seen a single time; 1.4% to 1.5% belongs to the top ten. This TCR was sampled from a woman aged 30 to 39 with active or convalescent COVID-19. The chain combines TRBV5-8 with TRBJ1-4; TRBD1 agrees at 7 bases. The sample comprised peripheral blood. The CDR3 loop is CASSLSGQSNEKLFF. The CDR3 region has the DNA TGTGCCAGCAGCTTGTCGGGACAGAGTAATGAAAAACTGTTTTTT.